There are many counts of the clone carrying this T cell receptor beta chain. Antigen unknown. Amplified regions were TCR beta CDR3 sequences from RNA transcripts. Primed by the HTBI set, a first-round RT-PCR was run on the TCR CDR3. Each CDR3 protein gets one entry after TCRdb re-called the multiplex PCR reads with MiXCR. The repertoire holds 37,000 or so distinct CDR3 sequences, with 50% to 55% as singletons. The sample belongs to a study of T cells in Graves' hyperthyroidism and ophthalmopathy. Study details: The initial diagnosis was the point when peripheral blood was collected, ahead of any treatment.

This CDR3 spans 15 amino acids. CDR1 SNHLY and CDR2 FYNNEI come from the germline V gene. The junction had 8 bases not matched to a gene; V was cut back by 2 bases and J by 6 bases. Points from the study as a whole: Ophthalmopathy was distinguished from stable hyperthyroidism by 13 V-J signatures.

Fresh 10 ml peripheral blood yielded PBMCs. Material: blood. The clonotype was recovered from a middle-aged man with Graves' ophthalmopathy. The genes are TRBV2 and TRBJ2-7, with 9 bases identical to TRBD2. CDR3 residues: CASSELLAGSFEQYF. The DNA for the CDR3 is TGTGCCAGCAGTGAACTGCTAGCGGGGAGCTTCGAGCAGTACTTC. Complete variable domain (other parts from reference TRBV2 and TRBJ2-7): EPEVTQTPSHQVTQMGQEVILRCVPISNHLYFYWYRQILGQKVEFLVSFYNNEISEKSEIFDDQFSVERPDGSNFTLKIRSTKLEDSAMYFCASSELLAGSFEQYFGPGTRLTVT.